The entry below describes one T cell receptor (beta chain). Its antigen target is currently unknown. No base quality values were provided; no much bigger clone lies one nucleotide off. TCR cDNA was made using 5'RACE template switching, a step that added a universal primer site and unique molecular identifiers. Priming of cDNA synthesis was performed from both the TCR alpha and TCR beta constant segments. Libraries were amplified in two PCR steps, with sample barcodes and sequencing adapters added in the second step. Sequencing of libraries was done on Illumina HiSeq 2500 (2x100 bp) or NovaSeq (2x150 bp). As for the original processing: MIGEC handled demultiplexing of reads and collapsing into UMI consensus sequences, while MiXCR performed V(D)J alignment. Vaccine-responding clonotypes were identified with edgeR using replicate PBMC samples, with FDR below 0.01 and a log2 fold change above 5 up to day 15 being required. CD4 or CD8 identity was assigned to each bulk clonotype according to whether the clonotype was present at higher abundance in the sequenced CD4 repertoire or the sequenced CD8 repertoire. TCRdb reprocessed the public reads (quality trimming at Q25 with fastp, clone calling with MiXCR) and kept in-frame beta chains. Records with the same CDR3 protein are collapsed into one entry carrying the most frequent genes and DNA. The authors' filters were not applied to this entry. The sample table records 400,000 to 650,000 distinct CDR3 sequences; 21% of these occur just once. About a sixth of the sample lies in the top ten.

This sample's treatment or condition label indicates: live attenuated yellow fever vaccine strain. Two biological replicates of bulk PBMCs were collected at each blood-draw timepoint. A standard Ficoll-Paque protocol was used to isolate PBMCs from peripheral blood. RNA was extracted with TriZol from bulk PBMCs, CD4 and CD8 fractions, and dextramer-positive and dextramer-negative fractions. Reading from cysteine to phenylalanine, the CDR3 counts 12 amino acids. The entry retains the CDR3 DNA only, 36 bases that are in frame from base 1. The V and J ends are trimmed by 5 bases and 6 bases, leaving 11 bases between them. This entry comes from a study of T cells after yellow fever vaccination (dated by TCRdb to the late 2010s). Describing the broader study: The SMART-Seq v4 Ultra Low Input RNA kit was used to prepare libraries from fractions with low cell numbers. Two healthy male donors made up the cohort, one aged 18 to 29 years and the other aged 30 to 39 years. To follow T-cell clones before and after both primary and booster YFV17D yellow fever vaccination, bulk TCR alpha and beta repertoires underwent longitudinal sequencing. Bulk PBMC replicates and cell subsets were isolated from blood drawn at multiple timepoints before and after both primary and secondary immunization. The paper's findings and limits, for the study overall: FACS-sorted repertoires could contain abundant contaminating clonotypes from the bulk population, so computational filtering was required. Because only a couple of donors were included in the study, the extent to which the findings can be generalized is limited. Compared with the primary T-cell response, the secondary T-cell response was faster but weaker, reaching its peak on day 5 rather than on day 15. Most clones expanded after primary vaccination (around 96% of CD4 and 70% to 90% of CD8) were re-detected after the booster, suggesting that broad memory maintenance occurred. A small fraction of clonotypes showed up in both the CD4 and CD8 compartments, probably as a result of convergent recombination.

This receptor was taken from a man aged 18 to 29 who received the YFV17D yellow fever vaccine. Sequencing used PBMCs, obtained about 20 days after the first yellow fever vaccination. The chain links TRBV12-3 or TRBV12-4 with TRBJ2-7; the D gene is unclear. Read as DNA, the sequence is TGTGCCAGCAGTCCCCCGGTGGGCGAGCAGTACTTC. It specifies CASSPPVGEQYF.